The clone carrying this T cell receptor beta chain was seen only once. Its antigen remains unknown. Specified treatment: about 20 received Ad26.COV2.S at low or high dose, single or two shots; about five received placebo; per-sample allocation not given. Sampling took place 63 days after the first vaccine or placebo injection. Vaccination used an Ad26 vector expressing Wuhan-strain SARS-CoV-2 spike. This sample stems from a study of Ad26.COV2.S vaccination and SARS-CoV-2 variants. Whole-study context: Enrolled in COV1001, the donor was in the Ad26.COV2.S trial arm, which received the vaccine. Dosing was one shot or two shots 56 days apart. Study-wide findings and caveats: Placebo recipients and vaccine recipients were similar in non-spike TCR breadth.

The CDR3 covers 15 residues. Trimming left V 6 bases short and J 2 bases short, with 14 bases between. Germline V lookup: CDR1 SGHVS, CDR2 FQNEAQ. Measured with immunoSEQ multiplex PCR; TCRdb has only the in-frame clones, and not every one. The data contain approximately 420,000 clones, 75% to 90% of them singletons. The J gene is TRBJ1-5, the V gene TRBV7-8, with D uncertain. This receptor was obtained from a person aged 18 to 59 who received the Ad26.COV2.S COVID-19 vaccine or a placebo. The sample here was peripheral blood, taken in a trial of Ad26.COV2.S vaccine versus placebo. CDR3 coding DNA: TGTGCCAGCAGTCTTACTCGAACCCGCAATCAGCCCCAGCATTTT. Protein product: CASSLTRTRNQPQHF.